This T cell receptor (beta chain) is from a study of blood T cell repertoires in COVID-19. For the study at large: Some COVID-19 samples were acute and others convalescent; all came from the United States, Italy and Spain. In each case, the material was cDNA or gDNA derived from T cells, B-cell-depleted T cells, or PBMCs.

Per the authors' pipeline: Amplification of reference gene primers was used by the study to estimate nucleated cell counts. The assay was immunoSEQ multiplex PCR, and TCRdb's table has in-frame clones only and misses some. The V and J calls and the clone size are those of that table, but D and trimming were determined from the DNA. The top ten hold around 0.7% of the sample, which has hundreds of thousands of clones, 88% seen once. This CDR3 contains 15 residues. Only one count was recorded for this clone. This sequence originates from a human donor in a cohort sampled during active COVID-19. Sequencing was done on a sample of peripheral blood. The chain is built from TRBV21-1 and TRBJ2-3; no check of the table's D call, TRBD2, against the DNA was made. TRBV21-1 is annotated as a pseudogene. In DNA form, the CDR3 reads TGTGCCAGCAGCAAAGTAGCGGGAGGGCTGGATACGCAGTATTTT. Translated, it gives CASSKVAGGLDTQYF.